These 24 T cell receptor beta chains were sequenced from one sample in a study of response to subunit inactivated influenza vaccine. TCRdb re-called the RT-PCR reads through MiXCR, storing one row per CDR3 protein. This sample has about 520,000 distinct CDR3 sequences, with about 7.2% found just once. The input for sequencing was PBMCs from blood, taken roughly 24 months after vaccination. The receptors derive from a man between 50 and 75 years old who received an inactivated influenza vaccine.

This clonotype was seen a handful of times. The chain links TRBV5-1 to TRBJ2-5; 7 bases match TRBD2. Unmatched junction bases numbered 16, after V lost 4 bases and J lost 4 bases. CDR3 length equals 17 residues. Germline V gives CDR1 SGHRS, CDR2 YFSETQ. The DNA for the CDR3 is TGCGCCAGCAGCCGCACCGGGACTATAGGGGTCGGAGAGACCCAGTACTTC. It yields the protein CASSRTGTIGVGETQYF.

This clonotype was observed a few times. This chain joins TRBV5-5 and TRBJ2-1; perhaps TRBD1 as D (6 bases). The CDR3 length is 13 residues. V dropped 3 bases and J dropped 6 bases, with 10 bases sitting between them. Germline V gene sequence: CDR1 SGHKS, CDR2 YYEKEE (reference sequence). The CDR3 DNA follows: TGTGCCAGCAGCTCGCGACAGGTCAATGAGCAGTTCTTC. Translating gives CASSSRQVNEQFF.

This clonotype was recorded a few times. The rearrangement joins TRBV20-1 to TRBJ2-2; tentatively, D is TRBD1 (6 bases). With 4 bases removed from V and 0 bases from J, the gap between germline ends came to 12 bases. The CDR3 is made up of 15 amino acids. Germline assignment: CDR1 DFQATT and CDR2 SNEGSKA (reference sequence). The CDR3 sequence: CSANGQSANTGELFF. CDR3 bases: TGCAGTGCTAATGGACAGTCCGCGAACACCGGGGAGCTGTTTTTT.

This clonotype was detected ten times or more. The J gene is TRBJ2-7, the V gene TRBV29-1, with 10 bases identical to TRBD2. The CDR3 totals 13 residues. V trimming: 4 bases; J trimming: 3 bases; junction bases outside the gene matches: 3. In germline, CDR1 is SQVTM, CDR2 ANQGSEA. The CDR3 DNA reads as TGCAGCGTTGGGGAGCGGGGGGGCTACGAGCAGTACTTC. Encoded protein: CSVGERGGYEQYF.

This clonotype was counted many times. The chain uses TRBV24-1 and TRBJ2-3; D uncertain. Looked up from germline, CDR1 is KGHDR and CDR2 is SFDVKD. This CDR3 comprises 11 residues. Trimming shortened V by 5 bases and J by 4 bases, and 3 bases separated the two germline ends. CDR3 amino acids: CATSVSDTQYF. In nucleotides, the CDR3 is TGTGCCACCAGTGTATCAGATACGCAGTATTTT.

V is TRBV28 and J is TRBJ2-7; TRBD2 aligns across 8 bases. The CDR3 has 15 amino acids. CDR1 and CDR2 from the germline V gene are MDHEN and SYDVKM. Germline trimming cut 3 bases from V and 1 base from J; bases unmatched to any gene: 5. The CDR3 coding sequence is TGTGCCAGCAGTTTCCACGGGAGGGTATCCTACGAGCAGTACTTC. This codes for CASSFHGRVSYEQYF.

V is TRBV28 and J is TRBJ1-2; D not resolved. Looked up from germline, CDR1 is MDHEN and CDR2 is SYDVKM. Trimming left V 6 bases short and J 0 bases short, with 11 bases between. The CDR3 consists of 14 residues. CDR3: CASSPGPSNYGYTF. CDR3 sequence (DNA): TGTGCCAGCAGCCCTGGACCTTCTAACTATGGCTACACCTTC.

The table lists this clonotype with a few counts. V and J are TRBV29-1 and TRBJ2-6, with 8 bases that match TRBD2. Germline CDR1 and CDR2: SQVTM and ANQGSEA. J lost 2 bases, V lost 7 bases, and 10 bases had no gene match. The CDR3 runs to 16 residues. The CDR3 spells CSARGTSSPGANVLTF. CDR3 DNA: TGCAGCGCCCGGGGGACTAGTTCTCCTGGGGCCAACGTCCTGACTTTC.

The sample holds many counts of this clonotype. V gene TRBV6-4 combines with J gene TRBJ1-2; unclear D gene. The CDR3 contains 14 residues. The V gene lost 7 bases and the J gene lost 0 bases, with 12 bases spanning the gap. Per the germline V gene, CDR1 is MRHNA and CDR2 is SNTAGT. This chain's CDR3 is CASTPTATNYGYTF. The CDR3 DNA sequence: TGTGCCAGCACACCGACGGCCACTAACTATGGCTACACCTTC.

CDR3 nucleotides: TGCAGTGCCAGACCGGGGGCGGTGTACAATGAGCAGTTCTTC. Translation: CSARPGAVYNEQFF. This chain uses TRBV20-1 with TRBJ2-1; perhaps D is TRBD1 or TRBD2 (6 bases each). Per the germline V gene, CDR1 is DFQATT and CDR2 is SNEGSKA (reference sequence). The CDR3 covers 14 residues. Between the trimmed V and J ends, which lost 6 bases and 4 bases, there was a span of 16 bases.

There are a few counts of this clonotype. This chain uses TRBV20-1 with TRBJ1-5, with 9 nucleotides matching TRBD1. J was trimmed by 4 bases and V by 3 bases; bases with no gene match: 7. The CDR3 is made up of 15 amino acids. Germline V lookup: CDR1 DFQATT, CDR2 SNEGSKA (reference sequence). In DNA, the CDR3 is TGCAGTGCTAGCATCGGACAGGGGCCTAATCAGCCCCAGCATTTT. Its translation is CSASIGQGPNQPQHF.

This clonotype was seen at least ten times. This rearrangement joins TRBV29-1 to TRBJ2-1; 10 bases are shared with TRBD2. Germline values: CDR1 SQVTM, CDR2 ANQGSEA. V shed 7 bases, J shed 7 bases, and the junction held 10 bases outside the gene matches. The CDR3 extends over 14 amino acids. The CDR3 DNA reads as TGCAGCGGGAAAAGCGGGAGGGCGGGGAATGAGCAGTTCTTC. This translates into CSGKSGRAGNEQFF.

This clonotype was counted only a few times. The chain uses TRBV18 and TRBJ2-5; D is undetermined. Trimming pared 3 bases from V and 5 bases from J, leaving 7 bases between. The CDR3 length is 12 residues. In germline, CDR1 is KGHSH, CDR2 LQKENI. CDR3 protein: CASSPNGETQYF. Written as DNA, the CDR3 is TGTGCCAGCTCACCGAACGGGGAGACCCAGTACTTC.

This clonotype was detected a few times. The genes are TRBV20-1 and TRBJ1-6; maybe TRBD1 (6 bases). Germline values: CDR1 DFQATT, CDR2 SNEGSKA (reference sequence). CDR3 length equals 14 residues. Trimming stripped 0 bases from V and 7 bases from J, with 10 bases between. DNA of the CDR3: TGCAGTGCTAGAGAAAGGGGGGTAAATTCACCCCTCCACTTT. This gives the protein CSARERGVNSPLHF.

This clonotype has only a few counts. This chain links TRBV27 with TRBJ2-7; 11 bases map to TRBD1. This CDR3 region has 16 residues. Germline V gene data show CDR1 as MNHEY and CDR2 as SMNVEV (reference sequence). V shed 4 bases, J shed 3 bases, and the junction held 8 bases outside the gene matches. In DNA, the CDR3 is TGTGCCAGCAGTTCGCCGGAGGGACAGGGGGTCTACGAGCAGTACTTC. Protein: CASSSPEGQGVYEQYF.

This clonotype has ten or more counts. In DNA form, the CDR3 reads TGTGCCAGCAGTTTAGGGGGAGGGGGCCTCTACGAGCAGTACTTC. This encodes CASSLGGGGLYEQYF. This chain joins TRBV27 and TRBJ2-7; TRBD1 or TRBD2 may be the D gene (7 bases each). V lost 2 bases and J lost 3, with 14 bases in between. The germline V gene encodes CDR1 MNHEY and CDR2 SMNVEV (reference sequence). The CDR3 has 15 amino acids.

This clonotype was recorded a few times. The chain joins TRBV13 to TRBJ1-1, with TRBD1 matching over 7 bases. This CDR3 region has 15 residues. Trimming at V came to 5 bases and at J to 5 bases, leaving 11 bases not matched to a gene. Germline V gene sequence: CDR1 PRHDT, CDR2 FYEKMQ (reference sequence). CDR3 region: CASSPPTGSKTEAFF. The CDR3 DNA reads as TGTGCCAGCAGCCCCCCGACAGGGAGTAAGACTGAAGCTTTCTTT.

This clonotype was observed a handful of times. The chain is built from TRBV12-3 or TRBV12-4 and TRBJ1-6; D is possibly TRBD1 (6 bases). The CDR3 loop spans 15 amino acids. V lost 2 bases, J lost 6 bases, and 11 bases lay in between. CDR3 sequence: CASSLKAGANSPLHF. CDR3 coding DNA: TGTGCCAGCAGTTTAAAGGCAGGGGCTAATTCACCCCTCCACTTT.

The chain has TRBV9 and TRBJ2-1, with 7 bases fitting TRBD1. Germline V gene lookup returns CDR1 SGDLS and CDR2 YYNGEE. The CDR3 spans 16 residues. V dropped 3 bases and J dropped 0; count of bases not matched to a gene: 6. DNA for the CDR3: TGTGCCAGCAGCGCCCGGGACAGAAGCTCCTACAATGAGCAGTTCTTC. It encodes CASSARDRSSYNEQFF. Supplemented by reference TRBV9 and TRBJ2-1, the full variable domain reads DSGVTQTPKHLITATGQRVTLRCSPRSGDLSVYWYQQSLDQGLQFLIQYYNGEERAKGNILERFSAQQFPDLHSELNLSSLELGDSALYFCASSARDRSSYNEQFFGPGTRLTVL.

This clonotype has just a few counts. The chain couples TRBV28 to TRBJ2-1; TRBD2 matches at 11 bases. V lost 2 bases, J lost 5 bases, and 8 bases stayed unmatched. CDR3 length equals 17 residues. Germline loops: CDR1 MDHEN, CDR2 SYDVKM. This CDR3 reads CASSLLAGGPKNNEQFF. CDR3 DNA: TGTGCCAGCAGTTTACTAGCGGGAGGCCCGAAGAACAATGAGCAGTTCTTC.

This clonotype occurred a few times. The genes are TRBV6-2 or TRBV6-3 and TRBJ2-7; 8 nucleotides line up with TRBD1. The trim removed 2 bases at V and 5 bases at J, leaving 5 bases unmatched. The CDR3 totals 14 residues. CDR1 is MNHEY and CDR2 is SVGEGT in the germline V gene. CDR3 DNA sequence: TGTGCCAGCAGTTACGTTGGACAGGGCCACGAGCAGTACTTC. This gives the protein CASSYVGQGHEQYF.

The chain links TRBV29-1 to TRBJ2-7; D is perhaps TRBD1 (6 bases). V was trimmed by 8 bases and J by 6 bases, leaving 14 bases between them. This CDR3 has 11 amino acids. Germline V gene lookup returns CDR1 SQVTM and CDR2 ANQGSEA. The CDR3 protein is CSFRRGGEQYF. The CDR3 DNA sequence: TGCAGCTTCCGCAGGGGCGGCGAGCAGTACTTC.

The genes are TRBV5-1 and TRBJ2-7; 15 bases match TRBD2. Trimming cost V 3 bases and J 2 bases; bases outside gene matches: 9. CDR3 length: 18 amino acids. The germline CDR1 and CDR2 sequences are SGHRS and YFSETQ. The CDR3 sequence: CASSSGLAGGLSPYEQYF. The CDR3 DNA sequence: TGCGCCAGCAGCTCCGGACTAGCGGGAGGGCTATCCCCCTACGAGCAGTACTTC.

This chain joins TRBV28 and TRBJ1-1, with D unclear. CDR3 size: 12 residues. Between the trimmed V and J ends, which lost 1 base and 10 bases, there was a span of 10 bases. Germline assignment: CDR1 MDHEN and CDR2 SYDVKM. The CDR3 coding sequence is TGTGCCAGCAGTTTATTCCGGGTCGGAGCTTTCTTT. Translation gives CASSLFRVGAFF.